Each of the 8 T cell receptor beta chains below was sequenced from the same sample in a study of graft-versus-host responses after intestinal transplantation. Some clones are missing from TCRdb's copy, which holds only in-frame ones; the method was immunoSEQ multiplex PCR. The sample has roughly 120,000 clones, approximately 92% seen once. These TCRs' antigens remain unknown. Sample: unstimulated CD8+ T cells sorted from spleen or lymph node cells, taken before intestinal transplant. Receptors originate from a human donor who received an intestinal transplant.

The chain joins TRBV7-3 to TRBJ2-3, with 8 bases aligning to TRBD2. J was trimmed by 5 bases and V by 3 bases; bases with no gene match: 4. This CDR3 comprises 14 residues. Germline CDR1 SGHTA, CDR2 FQGTGA. The CDR3 reads CASSLSGGQDTQYF. The DNA of the CDR3 is TGTGCCAGCAGCTTGAGCGGGGGACAAGATACGCAGTATTTT.

The sample holds one count of this clone. The CDR3 sequence: CASSRGQSSYEQYF. For the CDR3, the DNA is TGTGCCAGCAGCCGTGGACAGAGCTCCTACGAGCAGTACTTC. The chain employs TRBV2 and TRBJ2-7, with a tentative D call TRBD1 (6 bases). The germline CDR1 and CDR2 sequences are SNHLY and FYNNEI. Trimming removed 6 bases from V and 0 bases from J, with 12 bases in between. The CDR3 runs 14 residues.

The chain carries TRBV10-3 and TRBJ2-1, with D unclear. Trimming removed 6 bases at V and 8 bases at J, with 14 bases between. Per germline, CDR1 ENHRY and CDR2 SYGVKD. The CDR3 length is 13 residues. The CDR3 loop reads CAISPPWADEQFF. CDR3 coding DNA: TGTGCCATCAGCCCTCCCTGGGCGGATGAGCAGTTCTTC.

This chain joins TRBV27 and TRBJ2-1; D gene ambiguous. CDR1 and CDR2 from the germline V gene are MNHEY and SMNVEV (reference sequence). V lost 8 bases and J 7 bases, leaving 9 bases between the germline ends. The CDR3 contains 11 residues. The CDR3 DNA reads TGTGCCAGCCGCAACCCGAATGAGCAGTTCTTC. Protein sequence: CASRNPNEQFF.

The V call is TRBV27, the J call TRBJ2-2; 9 bases map to TRBD2. CDR1 is MNHEY and CDR2 is SMNVEV in the germline V gene (reference sequence). The CDR3 has 16 residues. The V gene end was trimmed by 2 bases and the J gene end by 5 bases; junction bases not matched to a gene: 6. The CDR3 protein is CASSLEWTSDTGELFF. CDR3 DNA: TGTGCCAGCAGTTTAGAATGGACTAGCGATACCGGGGAGCTGTTTTTT.

This chain joins TRBV12-5 and TRBJ2-7; the match to TRBD2 covers 7 bases. The germline V gene has CDR1 LGHNT and CDR2 FRNRAP. With 6 bases clipped from V and 2 bases from J, the junction kept 4 bases outside the gene matches. This CDR3 has 13 residues. The CDR3 region is CASGGRAPYEQYF. The CDR3 nucleotides read TGTGCTAGTGGAGGGAGGGCCCCCTACGAGCAGTACTTC.

The chain links TRBV27 to TRBJ2-3; 11 bases match TRBD2. The CDR3 length is 16 residues. In germline, CDR1 is MNHEY, CDR2 SMNVEV (reference sequence). Trimming took 6 bases from V and 2 from J; bases not matched to a gene: 7. In DNA form, the CDR3 reads TGTGCCAGCAGCTTGGGACTAGCGGCGTCCACAGATACGCAGTATTTT. It yields the protein CASSLGLAASTDTQYF.

The chain has TRBV19 and TRBJ2-7; a weak D match, TRBD2 (5 bases). The germline CDR1 and CDR2 sequences are LNHDA and SQIVND (reference sequence). Trimming removed 5 bases at V and 0 bases at J, with 11 bases between. This CDR3 comprises 14 residues. CDR3 sequence: CASSSDGDSYEQYF. The CDR3 bases are TGTGCCAGTAGTTCGGACGGGGACTCCTACGAGCAGTACTTC.